Detailed here is one TCR beta chain. This sample was taken from a study of T cells in Graves' hyperthyroidism and ophthalmopathy. Regions amplified from RNA transcripts were the TCR beta CDR3 regions. When the TCR CDR3 underwent first-round RT-PCR, the HTBI primer set was used. TCRdb recomputed calls from the multiplex PCR reads with MiXCR, one row per CDR3 protein. The sample has about 700,000 distinct CDR3 sequences; 14% are singletons. Germline CDR1 is SGHTA and CDR2 is FQGNSA. The CDR3 runs 13 residues. Trimming stripped 3 bases from V and 5 bases from J, with 10 bases between. The chain couples TRBV7-2 to TRBJ2-5; D call uncertain. Sequencing was performed on blood. This receptor was obtained from a woman aged 18-30 years with Graves' hyperthyroidism. DNA of the CDR3: TGTGCCAGCAGCTTTGTACTGGCGGAGACCCAGTACTTC. This sequence encodes CASSFVLAETQYF.